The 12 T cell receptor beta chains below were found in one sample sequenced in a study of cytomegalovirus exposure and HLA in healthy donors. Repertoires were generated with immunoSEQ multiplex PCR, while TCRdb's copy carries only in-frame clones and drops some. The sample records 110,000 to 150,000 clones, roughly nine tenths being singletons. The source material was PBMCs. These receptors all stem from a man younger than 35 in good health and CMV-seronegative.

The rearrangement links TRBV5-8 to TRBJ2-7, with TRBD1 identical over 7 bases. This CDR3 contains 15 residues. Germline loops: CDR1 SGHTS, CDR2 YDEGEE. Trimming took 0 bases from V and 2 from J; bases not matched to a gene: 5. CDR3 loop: CASSLADRLPYEQYV. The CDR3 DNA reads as TGTGCCAGCAGCTTGGCGGACAGGTTACCCTACGAGCAGTACGTC.

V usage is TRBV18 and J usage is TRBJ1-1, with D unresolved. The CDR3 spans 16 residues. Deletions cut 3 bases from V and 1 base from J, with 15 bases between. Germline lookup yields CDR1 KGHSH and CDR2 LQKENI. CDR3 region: CASSPLEGMENTEAFF. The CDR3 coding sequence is TGTGCCAGCTCACCCCTGGAGGGAATGGAGAACACTGAAGCTTTCTTT.

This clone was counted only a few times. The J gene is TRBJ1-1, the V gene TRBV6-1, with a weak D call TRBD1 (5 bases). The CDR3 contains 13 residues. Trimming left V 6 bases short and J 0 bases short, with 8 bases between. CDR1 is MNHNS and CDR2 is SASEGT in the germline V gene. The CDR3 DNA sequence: TGTGCCAGCAGAACGACAGTGAACACTGAAGCTTTCTTT. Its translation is CASRTTVNTEAFF.

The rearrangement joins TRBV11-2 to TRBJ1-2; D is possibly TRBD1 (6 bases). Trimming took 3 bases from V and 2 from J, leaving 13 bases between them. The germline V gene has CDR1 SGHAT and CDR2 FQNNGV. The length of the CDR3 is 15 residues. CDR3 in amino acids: CASSFSTGINYGYTF. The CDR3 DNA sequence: TGTGCCAGCAGCTTCTCGACAGGTATCAACTATGGCTACACCTTC.

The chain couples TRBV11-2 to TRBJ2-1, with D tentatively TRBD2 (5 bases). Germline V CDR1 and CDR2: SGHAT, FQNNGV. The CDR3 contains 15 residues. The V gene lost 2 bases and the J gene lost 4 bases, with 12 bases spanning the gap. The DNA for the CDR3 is TGTGCCAGCAGCTTAATTCGGGGTCCGTACAATGAGCAGTTCTTC. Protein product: CASSLIRGPYNEQFF.

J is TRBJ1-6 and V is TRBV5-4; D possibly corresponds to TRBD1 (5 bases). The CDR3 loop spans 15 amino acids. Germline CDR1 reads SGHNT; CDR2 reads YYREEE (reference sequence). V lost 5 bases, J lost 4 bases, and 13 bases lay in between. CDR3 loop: CASSPNQGYNSPLHF. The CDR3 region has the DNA TGTGCCAGCAGTCCTAACCAGGGTTATAATTCACCCCTCCACTTT.

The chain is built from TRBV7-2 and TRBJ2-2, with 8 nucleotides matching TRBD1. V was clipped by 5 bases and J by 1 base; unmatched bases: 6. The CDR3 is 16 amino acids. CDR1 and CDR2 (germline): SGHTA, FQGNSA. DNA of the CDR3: TGTGCCAGCAGCGATCCGGGACAGGAGAACACCGGGGAGCTGTTTTTT. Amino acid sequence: CASSDPGQENTGELFF.

The CDR3 DNA follows: TGTGCCAGCAGCCCTCAGGGGGCGCGGCAGCCCCAGCATTTT. It codes for CASSPQGARQPQHF. V gene TRBV14 combines with J gene TRBJ1-5, with TRBD1 matching 8 bases. V lost 4 bases and J lost 7; bases outside the gene matches: 6. Germline V gene sequence: CDR1 SGHDN, CDR2 FVKESK. The CDR3 is 14 amino acids.

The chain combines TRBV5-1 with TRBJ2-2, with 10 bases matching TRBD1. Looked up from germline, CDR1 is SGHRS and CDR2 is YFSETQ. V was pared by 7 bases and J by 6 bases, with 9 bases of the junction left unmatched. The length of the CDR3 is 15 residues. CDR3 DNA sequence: TGCGCCAGCGGAGGGACAGGGGTTTATTCCGGGGAGCTGTTTTTT. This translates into CASGGTGVYSGELFF. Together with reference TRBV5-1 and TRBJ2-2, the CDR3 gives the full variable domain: KAGVTQTPRYLIKTRGQQVTLSCSPISGHRSVSWYQQTPGQGLQFLFEYFSETQRNKGNFPGRFSGRQFSNSRSEMNVSTLELGDSALYLCASGGTGVYSGELFFGEGSRLTVL.

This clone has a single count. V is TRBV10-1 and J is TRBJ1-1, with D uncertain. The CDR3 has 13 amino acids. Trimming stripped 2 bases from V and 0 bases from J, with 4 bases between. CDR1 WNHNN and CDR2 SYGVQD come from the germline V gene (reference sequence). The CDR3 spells CASSETLNTEAFF. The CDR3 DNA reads TGCGCCAGCAGTGAGACATTGAACACTGAAGCTTTCTTT.

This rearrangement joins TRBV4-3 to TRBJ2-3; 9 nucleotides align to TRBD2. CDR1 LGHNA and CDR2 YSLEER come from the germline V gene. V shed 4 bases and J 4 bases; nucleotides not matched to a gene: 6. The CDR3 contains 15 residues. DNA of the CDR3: TGCGCCAGCAGCCGCGGGACTAGCATATCAGATACGCAGTATTTT. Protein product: CASSRGTSISDTQYF.

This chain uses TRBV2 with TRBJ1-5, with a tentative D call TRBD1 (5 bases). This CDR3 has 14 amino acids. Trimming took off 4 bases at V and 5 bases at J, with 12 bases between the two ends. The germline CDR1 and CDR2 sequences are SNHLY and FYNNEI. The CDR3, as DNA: TGTGCCAGCAGTGCGCAGACAGCAGATCAGCCCCAGCATTTT. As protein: CASSAQTADQPQHF.